This T cell receptor beta chain was identified in a study of T-cell memory formation after mild COVID-19. Study-level information: Across donors, TCR clusters were largely donor specific.

As to this clonotype: What it binds is unknown.

Findings and limits, study-wide: Later expanders leaned CD4+, whereas day 15 to 85 contracting clones were balanced CD4/CD8. Contracting CD8+ clones were enriched in EMRA, CD4+ mainly in CM and EM.

TCRdb used MiXCR to reprocess the 5' RACE reads, holding one entry per CDR3 protein. Here the sample spans 350,000 to 550,000 distinct CDR3 sequences, over 15% being singletons. The junction had 9 bases not matched to a gene; V was cut back by 4 bases and J by 5 bases. This CDR3 comprises 16 residues. CDR1 and CDR2 (germline): SGDLS, YYNGEE. This sequence joins TRBV9 and TRBJ2-5; 12 bases map to TRBD2. The clonotype originates from a man aged 18 to 30 who had mild COVID-19 (a few samples of this study predate the infection). Cell type and time point are not known. Specimen: PBMCs or a T cell subset sorted from them (not recorded which). The CDR3 reads CASSPLAGGRVETQYF. The CDR3 DNA follows: TGTGCCAGCAGCCCTCTAGCGGGGGGGCGAGTTGAGACCCAGTACTTC.